Shown below are 21 T cell receptor beta chains from a single sample sequenced in a study of neurological immune-mediated disorders. Each CDR3 protein gets one entry after TCRdb re-called the 5' RACE reads with MiXCR. The table lists 45,000 or so distinct CDR3 sequences, less than 4% of them singletons, with about 15% in the top ten. What was sequenced was PBMCs. All receptors come from a woman between 50 and 59 years old with multiple sclerosis.

This clonotype has at least ten counts. The chain couples TRBV12-3 or TRBV12-4 to TRBJ1-1; D is unresolved. The V gene lost 4 bases and the J gene lost 7 bases, with 7 bases spanning the gap. The CDR3 runs 11 residues. The CDR3, as DNA: TGTGCCAGCAGTTGGGGTGTTGAAGCTTTCTTT. Translated: CASSWGVEAFF.

This clonotype was recorded many times. This rearrangement joins TRBV15 to TRBJ2-7, with 7 bases aligning to TRBD1. With 3 bases clipped from V and 1 base from J, the junction kept 3 bases outside the gene matches. CDR3 length equals 14 residues. Germline CDR1 reads LNHNV; CDR2 reads YYDKDF (reference sequence). The CDR3 protein is CATSSRDSSYEQYF. The CDR3 DNA follows: TGTGCCACCAGCAGTCGGGACAGTTCCTACGAGCAGTACTTC.

As regards this clonotype: At one boundary the junction diverges from the germline segment, which might be a read error. The V call is TRBV28, the J call TRBJ2-5; the D gene is possibly TRBD1 (5 bases). This CDR3 contains 15 residues. The germline V gene encodes CDR1 MDHEN and CDR2 SYDVKM. The CDR3 protein is CANSLWTIAQETQYF. For the CDR3, the DNA is TGTGCCAACAGTTTATGGACAATCGCCCAAGAGACCCAGTACTTC.

This clonotype was observed many times. This chain uses TRBV7-2 with TRBJ2-3; 9 positions agree with TRBD2. CDR1 SGHTA and CDR2 FQGNSA come from the germline V gene. There are 16 residues in the CDR3. Trimming took 0 bases from V and 6 from J; bases not matched to a gene: 7. As DNA, the CDR3 is TGTGCCAGCAGCTTAGCGAGGCTAGCGGGGTCGGATACGCAGTATTTT. Protein product: CASSLARLAGSDTQYF.

This clonotype was recorded many times. V and J are TRBV5-1 and TRBJ2-3; 8 bases align to TRBD2. Trimming at V came to 0 bases and at J to 7 bases, leaving 10 bases not matched to a gene. The CDR3 sequence is 16 residues long. Germline-derived CDR1 and CDR2 are SGHRS and YFSETQ. CDR3 coding DNA: TGCGCCAGCAGCTTGGGGCGGGAGGTAATAAGAAATACGCAGTATTTT. As protein: CASSLGREVIRNTQYF.

This clonotype was recorded at least ten times. V is TRBV20-1 and J is TRBJ2-1, with 8 bases that match TRBD1. V lost 5 bases to trimming and J lost 8 bases; unmatched junction nucleotides: 8. The length of the CDR3 is 13 residues. Looked up from germline, CDR1 is DFQATT and CDR2 is SNEGSKA (reference sequence). The CDR3: CSAVYSGGDEQFF. In DNA form, the CDR3 reads TGCAGTGCTGTCTACTCAGGGGGCGATGAGCAGTTCTTC.

This clonotype has a count of ten or more. The genes are TRBV28 and TRBJ2-7; 10 bases are a match to TRBD1. Germline CDR1 is MDHEN and CDR2 is SYDVKM. Trimming removed 0 bases from V and 0 bases from J; junction bases left unmatched: 2. The CDR3 runs 16 residues. The CDR3 here is CASSLWGQGFSYEQYF. Written as DNA, the CDR3 is TGTGCCAGCAGTTTATGGGGACAGGGGTTCTCCTACGAGCAGTACTTC.

At least ten counts were recorded for this clonotype. The chain employs TRBV20-1 and TRBJ2-1; 7 bases match TRBD2. In germline, CDR1 is DFQATT, CDR2 SNEGSKA (reference sequence). Losses at the gene ends were 0 bases for V and 7 bases for J; bases not matched to a gene: 24. The CDR3 totals 20 residues. For the CDR3, the DNA is TGCAGTGCTAGAGATCGGGGCAGTGGGGACTACGGCCTAACGGGGAATGAGCAGTTCTTC. This sequence encodes CSARDRGSGDYGLTGNEQFF.

This clonotype was seen repeatedly, ten times or more. The chain has TRBV5-1 and TRBJ2-1; TRBD2 matches at 9 bases. The CDR3 loop spans 17 amino acids. The junction had 11 bases not matched to a gene; V was cut back by 1 base and J by 6 bases. Germline V gives CDR1 SGHRS, CDR2 YFSETQ. CDR3 DNA sequence: TGCGCCAGCAGCTTGTCCCCTAGCGGGACTCCTTCCAATGAGCAGTTCTTC. Its translation: CASSLSPSGTPSNEQFF.

In this sample, this clonotype turned up many times. This sequence joins TRBV6-6 and TRBJ1-2; no definite D call. V lost 2 bases and J lost 7, with 17 bases in between. This CDR3 has 15 residues. Germline assignment: CDR1 MNHNY and CDR2 SVGAGI (reference sequence). DNA for the CDR3: TGTGCCAGCAGTTACGGATCGGCGGTGGCTAGTGGCTACACCTTC. Translating it yields CASSYGSAVASGYTF.

This clonotype was seen repeatedly, ten times or more. This rearrangement joins TRBV20-1 to TRBJ2-5; perhaps TRBD1 as D (6 bases). CDR1 and CDR2 (germline): DFQATT, SNEGSKA (reference sequence). With 6 bases removed from V and 4 bases from J, the gap between germline ends came to 12 bases. This CDR3 contains 12 residues. The CDR3 DNA follows: TGCAGTGCCCCTAGGGGGAGAGAGACCCAGTACTTC. As protein: CSAPRGRETQYF.

Many counts were recorded for this clonotype. The chain combines TRBV4-2 with TRBJ2-7; 9 nucleotides line up with TRBD2. J gave up 0 bases and V 0 bases, and 6 bases lay outside the gene matches. The CDR3 has 17 amino acids. The germline CDR1 and CDR2 sequences are LGHNA and YNFKEQ. The CDR3 DNA is TGTGCCAGCAGCCAAGATTGGCTAGCGGGGTCCTCCTACGAGCAGTACTTC. Amino acids: CASSQDWLAGSSYEQYF.

This clonotype was found many times. J is TRBJ1-1 and V is TRBV5-1, with D possibly matching TRBD1 (6 bases). With 1 base removed from V and 6 bases from J, the gap between germline ends came to 10 bases. This CDR3 is 13 amino acids long. The germline CDR1 and CDR2 sequences are SGHRS and YFSETQ. The CDR3 DNA reads as TGCGCCAGCAGCTTGCTAACAGGGTCTGAAGCTTTCTTT. This codes for CASSLLTGSEAFF.

This clonotype came up many times. The chain links TRBV7-7 to TRBJ2-1; TRBD1 might be the D (5 bases). V lost 5 bases, J lost 0 bases, and 14 bases lay in between. CDR3 length: 16 amino acids. Germline-derived CDR1 and CDR2 are SSHAT and FNYEAQ (reference sequence). Written as DNA, the CDR3 is TGTGCCAGCAGCCCGACAGTGCAAAGCTCCTACAATGAGCAGTTCTTC. Translating it yields CASSPTVQSSYNEQFF.

This clonotype was detected many times. This sequence joins TRBV20-1 and TRBJ1-5, with unresolved D. Deletions cut 6 bases from V and 4 bases from J, with 13 bases between. The CDR3 runs to 13 residues. Per germline, CDR1 DFQATT and CDR2 SNEGSKA (reference sequence). The CDR3 loop is CSASGSPNQPQHF. The CDR3 region has the DNA TGCAGTGCCTCCGGGTCTCCTAATCAGCCCCAGCATTTT.

This clonotype appeared many times. J is TRBJ2-1 and V is TRBV20-1, with TRBD2 matching over 8 bases. This CDR3 is 19 amino acids long. In germline, CDR1 is DFQATT, CDR2 SNEGSKA (reference sequence). Trimming took 0 bases from V and 0 from J; bases not matched to a gene: 13. The CDR3 here is CSARDPYPKRGSSYNEQFF. The CDR3, as DNA: TGCAGTGCTAGAGATCCCTACCCAAAGCGGGGGAGCTCCTACAATGAGCAGTTCTTC.

This clonotype has at least ten counts. The chain is built from TRBV10-3 and TRBJ2-2; D might be TRBD1 or TRBD2, each matching 5 bases. The CDR3 is 16 amino acids. V was trimmed by 3 bases and J by 1 base, leaving 12 bases between them. CDR1 and CDR2 from the germline V gene are ENHRY and SYGVKD. DNA for the CDR3: TGTGCCATCAGTGACTCGGGACGGAGGAACACCGGGGAGCTGTTTTTT. Protein product: CAISDSGRRNTGELFF.

This clonotype was counted many times. This rearrangement joins TRBV20-1 to TRBJ2-5, with D perhaps given as TRBD1 or TRBD2 (5 bases each). The germline gives CDR1 DFQATT, CDR2 SNEGSKA (reference sequence). This CDR3 spans 15 amino acids. V was trimmed by 0 bases and J by 2 bases, leaving 13 bases between them. CDR3 DNA sequence: TGCAGTGCTAGAGACCCCGGGACCTTTCAAGAGACCCAGTACTTC. Translation gives CSARDPGTFQETQYF.

This clonotype showed up many times. The CDR3 nucleotides read TGTGCCACCAGCAGAGATGGGCAGGGGGGCGTTGTCCGAAACTATGGCTACACCTTC. It encodes CATSRDGQGGVVRNYGYTF. The chain employs TRBV15 and TRBJ1-2; 7 bases are a match to TRBD1. CDR3 length: 19 residues. Germline CDR1 is LNHNV and CDR2 is YYDKDF (reference sequence). With V trimmed by 0 bases and J by 2 bases, 15 bases remained unmatched.

This clonotype occurred many times. The chain carries TRBV27 and TRBJ1-2, with D perhaps matching TRBD1 (6 bases). The CDR3 consists of 15 residues. V lost 7 bases, J lost 8 bases, and 23 bases lay in between. CDR1 is MNHEY and CDR2 is SMNVEV in the germline V gene (reference sequence). The CDR3 bases are TGTGCCAGCACCGCCCAGACAGGTTTTGTGGGAGGCTACACCTTC. Its translation is CASTAQTGFVGGYTF.

This sequence joins TRBV7-2 and TRBJ2-3, with TRBD2 matching 9 bases. The germline gives CDR1 SGHTA, CDR2 FQGNSA. The J segment lost 0 bases and the V segment lost 4 bases, leaving 8 bases of the junction unmatched. There are 17 residues in the CDR3. Here the CDR3 DNA reads TGTGCCAGCAGCTCCCCCCAGGGACTAGCTAGCACAGATACGCAGTATTTT. The encoded protein is CASSSPQGLASTDTQYF. Using reference TRBV7-2 and TRBJ2-3 for the parts outside the CDR3, the full variable domain is GAGVSQSPSNKVTEKGKDVELRCDPISGHTALYWYRQSLGQGLEFLIYFQGNSAPDKSGLPSDRFSAERTGGSVSTLTIQRTQQEDSAVYLCASSSPQGLASTDTQYFGPGTRLTVL.